The clone carrying this TCR beta chain has more than one count but fewer than ten. Germline CDR1 reads SGHRS; CDR2 reads YFSETQ. J gave up 1 base and V 1 base, and 4 bases lay outside the gene matches. The CDR3 totals 16 residues. TCRdb reanalysed the 5' RACE reads using MiXCR and keeps one entry per CDR3 protein. The sample holds more than 60,000 distinct CDR3 sequences, under 15% seen once. This sample was taken from a study of early T cells in non-severe SARS-CoV-2 infection. Overall study context: Bulk RNA isolated from unsorted whole blood underwent sequencing; chains were not paired.

J is TRBJ2-3 and V is TRBV5-1, with TRBD1 matching 9 bases. The receptor comes from an adult who was a healthcare worker with PCR-confirmed SARS-CoV-2 infection or an uninfected control (not recorded which). The specimen was whole blood. This CDR3 reads CASSLTGQGGTDTQYF. In DNA, the CDR3 is TGCGCCAGCAGCTTGACGGGACAGGGTGGCACAGATACGCAGTATTTT.